The 14 T cell receptor beta chains reported below all come from one sample, sequenced in a study of shared clonotypes between healthy human individuals. Data came from immunoSEQ multiplex PCR; TCRdb stores just in-frame clones and leaves some out. The data hold roughly 2 million clones, with 95% observed a single time. Sequencing input: naive CD4+ T cells sorted from blood. The subset was: CD45RA+ positively selected. All receptors derive from a man between 18 and 29 years old in good health.

The J gene is TRBJ1-5, the V gene TRBV29-1; D gene ambiguous. The V gene's germline CDR1 is SQVTM and CDR2 ANQGSEA. CDR3 length equals 13 residues. V was clipped by 6 bases and J by 0 bases, with 9 bases between them. The CDR3 bases are TGCAGCGTGTGGTCCGGTAGCAATCAGCCCCAGCATTTT. It translates to CSVWSGSNQPQHF.

This clone was counted once. This chain connects TRBV19 to TRBJ1-2; D is perhaps TRBD1 (5 bases). The germline CDR1 and CDR2 sequences are LNHDA and SQIVND (reference sequence). Trimming stripped 7 bases from V and 1 base from J, with 19 bases between. The CDR3 has 16 residues. The CDR3 coding sequence is TGTGCCAGTACCAAATCGGGTCCGGGGGGTAACTATGGCTACACCTTC. Translation: CASTKSGPGGNYGYTF.

In its sample, this clone was seen once. The chain combines TRBV6-5 with TRBJ1-2, with TRBD1 matching 9 bases. CDR1 is MNHEY and CDR2 is SVGAGI in the germline V gene. V was pared by 2 bases and J by 4 bases, with 2 bases of the junction left unmatched. The CDR3 is 14 residues long. The CDR3, as DNA: TGTGCCAGCAGTTACGCGACAGGGGGCTATGGCTACACCTTC. Translated, it gives CASSYATGGYGYTF.

The genes are TRBV9 and TRBJ1-4, with unresolved D. The CDR3 has 15 amino acids. Trimming pared 4 bases from V and 5 bases from J, leaving 15 bases between. Per germline, CDR1 SGDLS and CDR2 YYNGEE. This CDR3 reads CASSPRRSPNEKLFF. Here the CDR3 DNA reads TGTGCCAGCAGCCCAAGACGGAGTCCAAATGAAAAACTGTTTTTT.

The sample holds one count of this clone. This chain uses TRBV5-1 with TRBJ2-7; D not certain. The CDR3 has 15 amino acids. V lost 0 bases and J lost 6, with 16 bases in between. Germline V gene data show CDR1 as SGHRS and CDR2 as YFSETQ. CDR3 bases: TGCGCCAGCAGCTTGGAGGCAGTCTCCTCTATCGAGCAGTACTTC. Protein sequence: CASSLEAVSSIEQYF. Filled out from reference TRBV5-1 and TRBJ2-7, the complete variable domain reads KAGVTQTPRYLIKTRGQQVTLSCSPISGHRSVSWYQQTPGQGLQFLFEYFSETQRNKGNFPGRFSGRQFSNSRSEMNVSTLELGDSALYLCASSLEAVSSIEQYFGPGTRLTVT.

The rearrangement uses TRBV13 and TRBJ2-1; 7 nucleotides match TRBD2. V dropped 5 bases and J dropped 2; count of bases not matched to a gene: 12. Per germline, CDR1 PRHDT and CDR2 FYEKMQ (reference sequence). This CDR3 has 17 amino acids. Here the CDR3 reads CASSPDEGLYPYNEQFF. CDR3 sequence (DNA): TGTGCCAGCAGCCCCGATGAGGGACTATATCCCTACAATGAGCAGTTCTTC.

The chain is built from TRBV28 and TRBJ1-1, with a possible D match to TRBD1 (6 bases). This CDR3 comprises 15 residues. Germline CDR1 is MDHEN and CDR2 is SYDVKM. V lost 6 bases, J lost 5 bases, and 19 bases lay in between. CDR3: CASSAQGGIDTEAFF. CDR3 nucleotides: TGTGCCAGCAGCGCACAGGGCGGAATCGATACTGAAGCTTTCTTT.

The V call is TRBV5-1, the J call TRBJ1-2; weak D call: TRBD1 (5 bases). This CDR3 has 13 amino acids. The ends were cut back, 3 bases at V and 4 bases at J, with 10 bases in the middle. Germline assignment: CDR1 SGHRS and CDR2 YFSETQ. The CDR3 nucleotides read TGCGCCAGCAGCTCGACAGATGGCTATGGCTACACCTTC. Its protein product is CASSSTDGYGYTF.

CDR3 sequence reads: CASSPQGSVETQYF. For the CDR3, the DNA is TGTGCCAGCTCACCACAGGGGTCCGTGGAGACCCAGTACTTC. J is TRBJ2-5 and V is TRBV18, with D perhaps matching TRBD1 (5 bases). The CDR3 runs 14 residues. The germline CDR1 and CDR2 sequences are KGHSH and LQKENI. Trimming stripped 1 base from V and 5 bases from J, with 11 bases between.

This chain joins TRBV5-4 and TRBJ1-2; D is unclear. The V gene's germline CDR1 is SGHNT and CDR2 YYREEE (reference sequence). Trimming cost V 3 bases and J 1 base, with 16 bases left between them. The CDR3 totals 16 residues. The CDR3 nucleotides are TGTGCCAGCAGCTCCCGAGCTGGGGATGGTAACTATGGCTACACCTTC. This encodes CASSSRAGDGNYGYTF.

This rearrangement joins TRBV6-5 to TRBJ2-1, with unresolved D. There are 14 residues in the CDR3. Germline V CDR1 and CDR2: MNHEY, SVGAGI. The V gene lost 7 bases and the J gene lost 3 bases, with 13 bases spanning the gap. The CDR3 protein is CASTPGGIYNEQFF. The DNA of the CDR3 is TGTGCCAGCACCCCTGGCGGAATCTACAATGAGCAGTTCTTC.

The rearrangement uses TRBV10-3 and TRBJ2-7; D gene uncertain. The CDR3 covers 12 residues. V was pared by 3 bases and J by 3 bases, with 6 bases between. Germline CDR1 is ENHRY and CDR2 is SYGVKD. CDR3: CAISDNYYEQYF. For the CDR3, the DNA is TGTGCCATCAGTGATAACTACTACGAGCAGTACTTC.

The CDR3 spells CASSVGRLASYNEQFF. DNA of the CDR3: TGTGCCAGCAGCGTAGGCCGCCTGGCCTCCTACAATGAGCAGTTCTTC. The chain has TRBV9 and TRBJ2-1, with no clear D. The CDR3 totals 16 residues. Deletions cut 0 bases from V and 0 bases from J, with 10 bases between. Germline V gene data show CDR1 as SGDLS and CDR2 as YYNGEE.

This chain connects TRBV10-2 to TRBJ1-5, with D possibly TRBD1 on 5 matching bases. The CDR3 has 13 amino acids. The germline V gene encodes CDR1 WSHSY and CDR2 SAAADI. Trimming took 5 bases from V and 6 from J, leaving 11 bases between them. CDR3 in DNA: TGCGCCAGCAGTTTGGGGCTCGGTCAGCCCCAGCATTTT. Translated, it gives CASSLGLGQPQHF.